The clone carrying this TCR beta chain has at least ten counts. Antigen unknown. In the authors' methods: Built for papillary thyroid cancer, a distant-metastasis classifier drew on CDR3 differences across clinicopathological groups. Using MiXCR, TCRdb reanalyzed the PCR reads. Here the V and J calls rest on TCRdb's processing, not on the authors' analysis. The repertoire holds about 70,000 clones, with around 18% as singletons. The data belong to a study of metastatic and nonmetastatic thyroid tumors. The CDR3 consists of 13 residues. Germline CDR1 is SGHRS and CDR2 is YFSETQ. Trimming stripped 2 bases from V and 5 bases from J, with 5 bases between. Patients were all untreated before their thyroid surgery. Study results and limitations: It was reportedly found that TCR beta diversity was significantly higher in malignant thyroid tumors than in benign nodules, a difference seen in both blood and tumor samples.

The sequencing sample was made of blood. The origin of this receptor is a female donor with papillary thyroid cancer or a benign thyroid nodule (not recorded which). Some clones in this sample may be carry-over from other donors' samples. This chain uses TRBV5-1 with TRBJ1-6; no reliable D call. The CDR3 DNA sequence: TGCGCCAGCAGCTTAAGTGATAATTCACCCCTCCACTTT. It encodes CASSLSDNSPLHF.